This T cell receptor (beta chain) stems from a study of T-cell reconstitution after alpha-beta-depleted transplantation in children. During its preparation, the TCRbeta library received unique molecular identifiers. MiXCR was run by TCRdb on the PCR reads, yielding one entry per CDR3 protein. The table has about 230,000 distinct CDR3 sequences, around 12% seen once. This clonotype was seen at least ten times. There are 15 residues in the CDR3. V lost 6 bases, J lost 5 bases, and 4 bases stayed unmatched. This TCR was recovered from a human donor who donated a stem cell graft to a child with acute lymphoblastic leukemia. The sample consisted of PBMCs from the stem cell graft donor, taken from the stem cell graft. The chain is built from TRBV12-3 or TRBV12-4 and TRBJ2-2; 12 bases match TRBD1. The chain's CDR3 is CASSRDRGRTGELFF. In DNA, the CDR3 is TGTGCCAGCAGCAGGGACAGGGGGCGAACCGGGGAGCTGTTTTTT.